Listed below are T cell receptor beta chains from one sample, sequenced in a study of cytomegalovirus exposure and HLA in healthy donors. Libraries were prepared by immunoSEQ multiplex PCR; TCRdb keeps only in-frame clonotypes and omits some of them. The sample has around 140,000 clones; roughly 89% are singletons. The sample consisted of PBMCs. These receptor sequences come from a woman aged 30 to 39 in good health and CMV-seronegative. CDR3s include the opening cysteine and the closing phenylalanine or tryptophan. The D gene is left open where the match is weak. Some rows have no size entry. The others give once, few or many, or a class for an expanded clone.

j_gene: TRBJ2-1; d_gene: TRBD2; v_gene: TRBV19; abundance: .; CDR3aa: CASSIRASGGQNEQFF; CDR3nt: TGTGCCAGTAGTATTAGGGCTAGCGGGGGGCAGAATGAGCAGTTCTTC
j_gene: TRBJ2-3; d_gene: .; v_gene: TRBV11-2; abundance: .; CDR3aa: CASSSYQGTQYF; CDR3nt: TGTGCCAGCAGCTCCTATCAGGGTACGCAGTATTTT
j_gene: TRBJ1-1; d_gene: .; v_gene: TRBV5-5; abundance: .; CDR3aa: CASSWGGNTEAFF; CDR3nt: TGTGCCAGCAGCTGGGGGGGCAACACTGAAGCTTTCTTT
j_gene: TRBJ1-4; d_gene: TRBD1; v_gene: TRBV27; abundance: .; CDR3aa: CASARDSYYEKLFF; CDR3nt: TGTGCCAGCGCTCGGGACAGTTATTATGAAAAACTGTTTTTT
j_gene: TRBJ1-4; d_gene: .; v_gene: TRBV28; abundance: .; CDR3aa: CASSPGSTNEKLFF; CDR3nt: TGTGCCAGCAGTCCCGGGTCAACTAATGAAAAACTGTTTTTT
j_gene: TRBJ2-5; d_gene: TRBD1; v_gene: TRBV7-2; abundance: .; CDR3aa: CASSVRVGTGYQETQYF; CDR3nt: TGTGCCAGCAGCGTAAGAGTGGGGACAGGGTACCAAGAGACCCAGTACTTC
j_gene: TRBJ2-7; d_gene: TRBD1; v_gene: TRBV7-9; abundance: .; CDR3aa: CASSRTRDRVNEQYF; CDR3nt: TGTGCCAGCAGCCGCACGAGGGACAGGGTAAACGAGCAGTACTTC
j_gene: TRBJ2-7; d_gene: TRBD2; v_gene: TRBV28; abundance: .; CDR3aa: CASKSGLAGPYEQYF; CDR3nt: TGTGCCAGCAAATCGGGACTAGCGGGACCCTACGAGCAGTACTTC
j_gene: TRBJ1-1; d_gene: .; v_gene: TRBV14; abundance: .; CDR3aa: CASSPIARPEAFF; CDR3nt: TGTGCCAGCAGCCCCATAGCACGTCCTGAAGCTTTCTTT
j_gene: TRBJ1-1; d_gene: .; v_gene: TRBV5-6; abundance: .; CDR3aa: CASSSTVLGAEAFF; CDR3nt: TGTGCCAGCAGCTCGACAGTTCTTGGCGCTGAAGCTTTCTTT
j_gene: TRBJ1-3; d_gene: .; v_gene: TRBV19; abundance: once; CDR3aa: CASNRESRSRNTIYF; CDR3nt: TGTGCCAGTAACAGGGAGTCCCGGAGCCGAAACACCATATATTTT
j_gene: TRBJ1-1; d_gene: TRBD1; v_gene: TRBV27; abundance: .; CDR3aa: CASSSPEDRGRAFF; CDR3nt: TGTGCCAGCAGTTCCCCTGAGGACAGGGGGCGAGCTTTCTTT
j_gene: TRBJ2-7; d_gene: TRBD1; v_gene: TRBV4-1; abundance: .; CDR3aa: CASSHAGTGAYEQYF; CDR3nt: TGCGCCAGCAGCCACGCCGGGACAGGGGCGTACGAGCAGTACTTC
j_gene: TRBJ2-1; d_gene: TRBD2; v_gene: TRBV7-8; abundance: .; CDR3aa: CASSFASLAGNEQFF; CDR3nt: TGTGCCAGCAGCTTTGCGAGCCTAGCGGGCAATGAGCAGTTCTTC
j_gene: TRBJ2-1; d_gene: .; v_gene: TRBV11-1; abundance: .; CDR3aa: CASISRAGVPYNEQFF; CDR3nt: TGTGCCAGCATTTCACGGGCAGGGGTGCCCTACAATGAGCAGTTCTTC
j_gene: TRBJ2-5; d_gene: TRBD2; v_gene: TRBV7-9; abundance: .; CDR3aa: CASSTGLVGTQYF; CDR3nt: TGTGCCAGCAGCACCGGACTAGTGGGGACCCAGTACTTC
j_gene: TRBJ2-7; d_gene: .; v_gene: TRBV2; abundance: .; CDR3aa: CASGRGGLYEQYF; CDR3nt: TGTGCCAGCGGCAGGGGCGGGCTCTACGAGCAGTACTTC
j_gene: TRBJ2-3; d_gene: TRBD2; v_gene: TRBV7-6; abundance: .; CDR3aa: CASSLASGGDYRDTQYF; CDR3nt: TGTGCCAGCAGCTTAGCTAGCGGGGGGGATTATAGAGATACGCAGTATTTT
j_gene: TRBJ1-4; d_gene: .; v_gene: TRBV30; abundance: .; CDR3aa: CAWMKTGENEKLFF; CDR3nt: TGTGCCTGGATGAAGACGGGAGAAAATGAAAAACTGTTTTTT
j_gene: TRBJ2-6; d_gene: .; v_gene: TRBV11-2; abundance: .; CDR3aa: CASSIPPLSNVLTF; CDR3nt: TGTGCCAGCAGCATCCCTCCCCTTTCCAACGTCCTGACTTTC
j_gene: TRBJ1-1; d_gene: .; v_gene: TRBV29-1; abundance: .; CDR3aa: CSVGQTNTEAFF; CDR3nt: TGCAGCGTCGGACAAACGAACACTGAAGCTTTCTTT
j_gene: TRBJ2-7; d_gene: TRBD2; v_gene: TRBV19; abundance: .; CDR3aa: CASSMTGGSYEQYF; CDR3nt: TGTGCCAGTAGTATGACCGGGGGGTCCTACGAGCAGTACTTC
j_gene: TRBJ1-2; d_gene: TRBD1; v_gene: TRBV7-9; abundance: .; CDR3aa: CASSVPGTDKWGYTF; CDR3nt: TGTGCCAGCAGCGTACCCGGGACAGATAAGTGGGGCTACACCTTC
j_gene: TRBJ2-5; d_gene: .; v_gene: TRBV4-3; abundance: .; CDR3aa: CASSQATGVGDQYF; CDR3nt: TGCGCCAGCAGCCAAGCGACGGGCGTCGGGGACCAGTACTTC
j_gene: TRBJ2-7; d_gene: TRBD1; v_gene: TRBV28; abundance: .; CDR3aa: CASSPGGTTEQYF; CDR3nt: TGTGCCAGCAGTCCAGGGGGAACGACCGAGCAGTACTTC
j_gene: TRBJ1-6; d_gene: .; v_gene: TRBV6-6; abundance: .; CDR3aa: CASSYRGIYNSPLHF; CDR3nt: TGTGCCAGCAGTTACAGGGGGATATATAATTCACCCCTCCACTTT